This entry is about one T cell receptor beta chain. A junction boundary mismatches the germline segment, possibly from a read error. The sample carries other DNA sequences with the same CDR3. The sample comes from a study of blood T cell repertoires in COVID-19. Background on the study: From the United States, Italy and Spain came samples of acute and convalescent COVID-19. The cDNA or gDNA used as material had been derived from T cells, B-cell-depleted T cells, or PBMCs.

Authors' data handling: Estimates of nucleated cell counts were drawn from the amplification of reference gene primers. Libraries were prepared by immunoSEQ multiplex PCR; TCRdb keeps only in-frame clonotypes and omits some of them. V and J calls and clone size are those listed in that table; D and trimming were worked out from the DNA. The sample lists about 210,000 clones, roughly nine tenths occurring once. Germline V gene sequence: CDR1 SSHAT, CDR2 FNYEAQ (reference sequence). The CDR3 is made up of 15 amino acids. V is TRBV7-7 and J is TRBJ2-7, with 8 bases that match TRBD1. Sequencing input: peripheral blood. The origin of this receptor is a man younger than 40 with acute or convalescent COVID-19. The CDR3 protein is CASSLRQGAPYEQYF. CDR3 nucleotide sequence: TGTGCTAGCAGCTTAAGGCAGGGGGCCCCCTACGAGCAGTACTTC.